The 8 T cell receptor beta chains given below trace back to one sample, sequenced in a study of Ad26.COV2.S vaccination and SARS-CoV-2 variants. The repertoire was sequenced with immunoSEQ multiplex PCR; TCRdb's copy has only in-frame clones and lacks some. The sample records about 320,000 clones, around 85% being singletons. The treatment here: roughly 20 received Ad26.COV2.S at low or high dose, single or two shots; 5 received placebo; per-sample allocation not given. On day 63 after the first injection, vaccine and placebo recipients gave samples. Sequenced material: peripheral blood, taken in a trial of Ad26.COV2.S vaccine versus placebo. The receptors shown here come from a person aged 18-65 years who received the Ad26.COV2.S COVID-19 vaccine or a placebo.

This chain links TRBV9 with TRBJ1-3; TRBD1 aligns across 11 bases. Germline-derived CDR1 and CDR2 are SGDLS and YYNGEE. This CDR3 spans 16 amino acids. V trimming: 3 bases; J trimming: 0 bases; junction bases outside the gene matches: 2. In nucleotides, the CDR3 is TGTGCCAGCAGCGGGGACAGGGGGAGCTCTGGAAACACCATATATTTT. Protein product: CASSGDRGSSGNTIYF.

The chain has TRBV7-6 and TRBJ1-3; D gene ambiguous. V was shortened by 2 bases and J by 4 bases, with 9 bases between the two germline ends. Germline V gene sequence: CDR1 SGHVS, CDR2 FNYEAQ. This CDR3 spans 14 amino acids. The CDR3 is CASSLILEGNTIYF. The CDR3 bases are TGTGCCAGCAGCTTAATCCTCGAGGGAAACACCATATATTTT. Together with reference TRBV7-6 and TRBJ1-3, the CDR3 gives the full variable domain: GAGVSQSPRYKVTKRGQDVALRCDPISGHVSLYWYRQALGQGPEFLTYFNYEAQQDKSGLPNDRFSAERPEGSISTLTIQRTEQRDSAMYRCASSLILEGNTIYFGEGSWLTVV.

The rearrangement links TRBV5-5 to TRBJ1-5, with 10 bases identical to TRBD1. The CDR3 loop spans 16 amino acids. The V and J ends lost 3 bases and 1 base, in that order; junction bases with no gene match: 4. Germline V lookup: CDR1 SGHKS, CDR2 YYEKEE (reference sequence). CDR3 nucleotides: TGTGCCAGCAGCTCGGGGACAGGGGACAGCAATCAGCCCCAGCATTTT. Its translation: CASSSGTGDSNQPQHF.

The genes are TRBV3-1 (or the pseudogene TRBV3-2) and TRBJ2-1, with unresolved D. V shed 0 bases and J shed 3 bases, with 9 bases lying between them. The germline V gene has CDR1 LGHDT and CDR2 YNNKEL (reference sequence). This CDR3 has 15 residues. The CDR3 is CASSQELSSYNEQFF. CDR3 in DNA: TGTGCCAGCAGCCAAGAATTGTCTAGCTACAATGAGCAGTTCTTC.

J is TRBJ2-3 and V is TRBV5-4; TRBD1 is a possible D gene (5 bases). Trimming removed 3 bases at V and 5 bases at J, with 13 bases between. From germline, CDR1 is SGHNT and CDR2 YYREEE (reference sequence). CDR3 size: 14 residues. CDR3 in DNA: TGTGCCAGCAGCTCCGGACATCGTGGAGATACGCAGTATTTT. Amino acid sequence: CASSSGHRGDTQYF.

The V gene is TRBV14, the J gene TRBJ1-3, with D maybe TRBD1 (6 bases). V lost 1 base to trimming and J lost 2 bases, with 12 bases between them. CDR1 and CDR2 (germline): SGHDN, FVKESK. CDR3 size: 16 residues. This CDR3 is CASSQVRGLTGNTIYF. CDR3 bases: TGTGCCAGCAGCCAAGTTCGGGGGCTGACTGGAAACACCATATATTTT. Supplemented by reference TRBV14 and TRBJ1-3, the full variable domain reads EAGVTQFPSHSVIEKGQTVTLRCDPISGHDNLYWYRRVMGKEIKFLLHFVKESKQDESGMPNNRFLAERTGGTYSTLKVQPAELEDSGVYFCASSQVRGLTGNTIYFGEGSWLTVV.

This clone has just a few counts. The chain uses TRBV6-1 and TRBJ2-7, with 7 bases that match TRBD1. J was trimmed by 3 bases and V by 1 base; bases with no gene match: 3. The germline V gene has CDR1 MNHNS and CDR2 SASEGT. CDR3 length equals 14 residues. The CDR3 protein is CASSEGGQDYEQYF. The CDR3 DNA reads TGTGCCAGCAGTGAAGGAGGACAGGACTACGAGCAGTACTTC.

The chain links TRBV5-6 to TRBJ1-1; TRBD1 aligns across 7 bases. CDR3 size: 16 residues. V gave up 3 bases and J gave up 4 bases; unmatched junction bases: 12. CDR1 and CDR2 (germline): SGHDT, YYEEEE. DNA of the CDR3: TGTGCCAGCAGCTATACGGGACAGCGAGACTTCACTGAAGCTTTCTTT. Its translation is CASSYTGQRDFTEAFF.